This TCR beta chain was identified during a study of metastatic and nonmetastatic thyroid tumors. Looking at the study overall: The study looked at repertoires side by side in blood and in tumor or nodule tissue from malignant and benign thyroid patients. Study-wide results and caveats: It was reported that TCR beta diversity was significantly higher in malignant thyroid tumors than benign nodules, in blood and tumor.

Ahead of thyroid surgery, no patient had received treatment of any kind. Original processing notes: A distant-metastasis classifier for papillary thyroid cancer was built using CDR3 differences across clinicopathological groups. TCRdb reprocessed the PCR reads using MiXCR. For this entry, the V and J calls and clone size follow TCRdb and not the study's own pipeline. The table has about 16,000 clones, around 23% seen once. On this clone itself: Antigen unknown.

V shed 6 bases, J shed 5 bases, and the junction held 11 bases outside the gene matches. The CDR3 consists of 15 residues. From germline, CDR1 is DFQATT and CDR2 SNEGSKA (reference sequence). The source of this sequence is a female donor with papillary thyroid cancer or a benign thyroid nodule (not recorded which). Some clones in this sample may be carry-over from other donors' samples. The chain combines TRBV20-1 with TRBJ2-3; TRBD2 aligns across 10 bases. What was sequenced was adjacent normal tissue. CDR3 nucleotides: TGCAGTGCATCCGGGACTAGCGCCACAGGAGATACGCAGTATTTT. It codes for CSASGTSATGDTQYF.